This T cell receptor (beta chain) was found in a study of blood T cell repertoires in COVID-19. Assay: immunoSEQ multiplex PCR; the TCRdb copy retains only in-frame clones and omits some. The table records about 98,000 clones, roughly 87% of them present only once. Per the germline V gene, CDR1 is KGHDR and CDR2 is SFDVKD. The V and J ends lost 5 bases and 6 bases respectively, with 12 bases between them. The CDR3 loop spans 13 amino acids. The gene calls are TRBV24-1 and TRBJ1-1; tentatively, D is TRBD1 (6 bases). This TCR was sampled from a man of 80 years or more with acute or convalescent COVID-19. Sequencing was carried out using peripheral blood. The CDR3 loop reads CATSARGTAEAFF. In DNA form, the CDR3 reads TGTGCCACCAGTGCCAGGGGCACGGCTGAAGCTTTCTTT.